This T cell receptor beta chain was retrieved from a study of blood T cell repertoires in COVID-19 (TCRdb year 2020). Context from the whole study: Samples from collaborators originated in the United States, Italy and Spain and spanned both the acute and convalescent phases of COVID-19. The prospective study material was composed of cDNA or gDNA derived from T cells, B-cell-depleted T cells, or PBMCs. Subjects who had been exposed to COVID-19, were actively infected with it, or had recovered from it provided the deeply sampled blood TCRbeta repertoires that made up the dataset. The repertoires were released in a freely available public database meant as a resource for research on the immune response to SARS-CoV-2. Samples were obtained from the ongoing ImmuneRACE study (first 160 participants) and from about 1,300 subjects provided by 6 global collaborators. Sample metadata almost always included a de-identified subject ID, COVID-19 status, age in years and sex. Where available, HLA class I and class II types were taken from metadata supplied by the sample provider and were not determined by assay-based typing. What the research found in general, with its limitations: Clinical and demographic metadata were provided uncurated, with the amount varying by source and participant.

Each collaborating institution followed its own protocols to collect whole blood in K2EDTA tubes. For TCRbeta analysis, collaborators shipped samples as frozen whole blood, isolated PBMCs, or DNA extracted from either of those sample types. The immunoSEQ Assay, a bias-controlled multiplex PCR, was used to amplify TCRbeta CDR3 regions from genomic DNA. For the original study's pipeline: Within the assay, amplification of reference gene primers was used to estimate how many nucleated cells each sample contained. To quantify the absolute abundance of each unique TCRbeta CDR3 rearrangement, sequence reads were collapsed and filtered. Productive Simpson clonality was computed per sample as the square root of Simpson's diversity index over productive rearrangements. TCRdb re-hosts the immuneACCESS table, in-frame sequences only. Its copies lack some clones; in the studies checked, an unresolved V gene accounts for under half of them, and the cause for the rest is not known. That table supplies the V and J calls and clone size; D and trimming were determined from the DNA. The sample table records 97,000 or so clones; around nine tenths of these occur just once. Jointly, the top ten make up around 5.1% of the sample.

Turning to this clone: Its antigen target is currently unknown. No much larger clone exists at a distance of one base, and base qualities are not known.

The clonotype was recovered from a man in his forties or fifties with acute or convalescent COVID-19. The sample was peripheral blood.

The DNA reads as follows: TGTGCCAGCAGCTTAGGATCGGGGGGCGGCTACACCTTC. Its protein product is CASSLGSGGGYTF. The chain joins TRBV11-3 to TRBJ1-2; the D gene is perhaps TRBD1, on 6 matching bases. Counted from cysteine to phenylalanine, this CDR3 has 13 amino acids. Only the CDR3 portion is preserved as DNA: 39 bases, with reading frame beginning at the first base. V is pared back by 1 base and J by 8 bases, with 11 bases lying between the germline termini. From the germline V gene, CDR1 is SGHNT and CDR2 is YENEEA. With all but the CDR3 taken from the reference TRBV11-3 and TRBJ1-2 genes, the full variable domain is: EAGVVQSPRYKIIEKKQPVAFWCNPISGHNTLYWYLQNLGQGPELLIRYENEEAVDDSQLPKDRFSAERLKGVDSTLKIQPAELGDSAVYLCASSLGSGGGYTFGSGTRLTVV.